This T cell receptor (beta chain) was sequenced for a study of Tregs in tolerant kidney transplant recipients. Concerning this clone itself: The antigen is undetermined.

CDR1 SGHAT and CDR2 FQNNGV come from the germline V gene. The V end was cut by 5 bases, the J end by 11 bases, with 14 bases between. The CDR3 extends over 12 amino acids. Broader study findings: Few patients were studied, so findings need validation in larger groups. Tregs expanded with activated donor B cells seemed most donor-specific.

Data came from immunoSEQ multiplex PCR; TCRdb stores just in-frame clones and leaves some out. The sample records tens of thousands of clones, 80% to 85% being singletons. The genes are TRBV11-2 and TRBJ2-3; D is tentatively TRBD1 or TRBD2 (5 bases each). Sequencing was done on a sample of CD4+ T cells from blood. This sequence originates from a human donor in good health. CDR3 in DNA: TGTGCCAGCAGCCCCAGGGAGATTAAGCAGTATTTT. Encoded protein: CASSPREIKQYF.